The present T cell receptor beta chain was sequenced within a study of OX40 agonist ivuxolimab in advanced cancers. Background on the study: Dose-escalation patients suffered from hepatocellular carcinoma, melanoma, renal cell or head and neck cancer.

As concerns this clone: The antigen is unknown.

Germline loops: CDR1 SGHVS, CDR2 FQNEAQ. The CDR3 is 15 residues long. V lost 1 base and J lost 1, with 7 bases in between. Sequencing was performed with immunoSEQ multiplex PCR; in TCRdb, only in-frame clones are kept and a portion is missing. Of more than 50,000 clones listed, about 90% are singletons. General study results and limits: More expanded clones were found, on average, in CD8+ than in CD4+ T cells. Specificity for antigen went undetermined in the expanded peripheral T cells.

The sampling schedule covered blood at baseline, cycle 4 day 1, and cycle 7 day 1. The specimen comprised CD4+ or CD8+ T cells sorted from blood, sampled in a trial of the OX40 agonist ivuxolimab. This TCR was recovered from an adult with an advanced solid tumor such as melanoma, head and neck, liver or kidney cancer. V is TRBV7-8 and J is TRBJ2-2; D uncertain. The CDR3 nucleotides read TGTGCCAGCAGCTTAGATTCTGGGAACACCGGGGAGCTGTTTTTT. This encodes CASSLDSGNTGELFF.